This is a list of T cell receptor beta chains from one sample in a study of blood T cell repertoires in COVID-19. Sequenced by immunoSEQ multiplex PCR; TCRdb stores in-frame clones only, minus some. The sample shows tens of thousands of clones, more than 75% of them seen only once. The sequenced sample consisted of PBMCs or T cells enriched from blood (not recorded which). Every receptor here comes from a woman in her thirties or forties who had recovered from COVID-19. Both conserved end residues are part of each CDR3. A D gene is named only where the DNA matches it firmly. The size entry is marked missing in some rows and otherwise reads once, few, many or a size class.

V gene	J gene	clone size	D gene	CDR3 protein	CDR3 DNA
TRBV5-5	TRBJ2-5	-	-	CASSLILGRNQETQYF	TGTGCCAGCAGCTTGATCCTTGGCAGAAACCAAGAGACCCAGTACTTC
TRBV18	TRBJ2-5	-	-	CASSPLVQSYQETQYF	TGTGCCAGCTCACCACTGGTCCAGTCGTACCAAGAGACCCAGTACTTC
TRBV3-1/TRBV3-2	TRBJ1-4	-	-	CASSQLTASTNEKLFF	TGTGCCAGCAGCCAACTTACAGCCTCCACTAATGAAAAACTGTTTTTT
TRBV3-1/TRBV3-2	TRBJ2-2	few	TRBD1	CASSPGTGFGELFF	TGTGCCAGCAGCCCCGGGACAGGGTTCGGGGAGCTGTTTTTT
TRBV12-3/TRBV12-4	TRBJ2-2	once	-	CASRDTDTGELFF	TGTGCCAGCAGAGACACAGACACCGGGGAGCTGTTTTTT
TRBV12-3/TRBV12-4	TRBJ2-1	-	TRBD2	CASSKRGYNEQFF	TGTGCCAGCAGTAAGCGGGGCTACAATGAGCAGTTCTTC
TRBV19	TRBJ1-1	-	-	CASSILDWNTEAFF	TGTGCCAGTAGTATATTAGATTGGAACACTGAAGCTTTCTTT
TRBV5-1	TRBJ2-5	-	TRBD2	CASSLRLAGGLETQYF	TGCGCCAGCAGCTTGAGGCTAGCGGGGGGGCTTGAGACCCAGTACTTC
TRBV7-2	TRBJ2-7	-	TRBD2	CASSLVASGGAYEQYF	TGTGCCAGCAGCTTAGTGGCTAGCGGGGGGGCTTACGAGCAGTACTTC
TRBV19	TRBJ1-6	-	TRBD1	CASTKDRDRPPLHF	TGTGCCAGTACAAAAGACAGGGATAGACCACCCCTCCACTTT
TRBV2	TRBJ1-2	-	-	CASRATGSVYGYTF	TGTGCCAGCAGAGCAACGGGGTCCGTCTATGGCTACACCTTC
TRBV5-4	TRBJ1-1	few	-	CASSLPTPIGAEAFF	TGTGCCAGCAGCTTGCCTACGCCTATAGGGGCTGAAGCTTTCTTT
TRBV12-5	TRBJ2-5	-	-	CASALGGAETQYF	TGTGCTAGTGCCCTGGGGGGGGCAGAGACCCAGTACTTC
TRBV29-1	TRBJ2-7	-	-	CSAETVSYEQYF	TGCAGCGCCGAGACAGTCTCCTACGAGCAGTACTTC
TRBV19	TRBJ2-7	-	TRBD2	CASSTLTSGGRYEQYF	TGTGCCAGTAGTACACTGACTAGCGGGGGACGTTACGAGCAGTACTTC
TRBV3-1/TRBV3-2	TRBJ2-7	-	TRBD1	CASSQPGQGVNEQYF	TGTGCCAGCAGCCAGCCGGGACAGGGGGTCAACGAGCAGTACTTC
TRBV18	TRBJ1-5	few	-	CASSPGQNQPQHF	TGTGCCAGCTCACCAGGACAGAATCAGCCCCAGCATTTT
TRBV6-1	TRBJ2-7	-	TRBD1	CASSEALTGVHEQYF	TGTGCCAGCAGTGAAGCCCTTACAGGGGTGCACGAGCAGTACTTC
TRBV7-8	TRBJ1-2	-	-	CASSLGPGSHYGYTF	TGTGCCAGCAGCTTAGGACCGGGGTCACACTATGGCTACACCTTC
TRBV6-5	TRBJ2-7	-	-	CASSYSGGANGYEQYF	TGTGCCAGCAGTTACTCTGGGGGGGCGAACGGCTACGAGCAGTACTTC
TRBV21-1	TRBJ2-3	-	-	CASSLRDRGSTDTQYF	TGTGCCAGCAGTCTCCGGGACAGGGGTAGCACAGATACGCAGTATTTT
TRBV5-1	TRBJ2-7	-	TRBD1	CASSPARTGGYYEQYF	TGCGCCAGCAGCCCCGCCCGGACAGGGGGTTATTACGAGCAGTACTTC
TRBV4-1	TRBJ2-7	-	-	CASSQGGGYEQYF	TGCGCCAGCAGCCAGGGGGGAGGCTACGAGCAGTACTTC
TRBV6-6	TRBJ1-4	-	-	CASSRPQVATNEKLFF	TGTGCCAGCAGTCGACCACAGGTCGCCACTAATGAAAAACTGTTTTTT
TRBV24-1	TRBJ2-2	-	-	CATSGGRGIIGELFF	TGTGCCACCAGTGGGGGCAGGGGAATTATCGGGGAGCTGTTTTTT
TRBV9	TRBJ1-2	-	-	CASRASGREGYGYTF	TGTGCCAGCAGGGCCTCTGGCAGGGAAGGCTATGGCTACACCTTC
TRBV3-1/TRBV3-2	TRBJ1-4	-	TRBD1	CASSMGQGKNEKLFF	TGTGCCAGCAGCATGGGACAGGGAAAGAATGAAAAACTGTTTTTT
TRBV19	TRBJ1-6	-	-	CASIDRRSSYNSPLHF	TGTGCCAGTATAGACAGGCGGAGCTCCTATAATTCACCCCTCCACTTT
TRBV5-1	TRBJ2-7	-	-	CASSSPYGVLSSYEQYF	TGCGCCAGCAGCTCCCCGTACGGGGTCCTAAGCTCCTACGAGCAGTACTTC
TRBV9	TRBJ2-1	-	TRBD2	CASSQGVTSGYNEQFF	TGTGCCAGCAGCCAAGGAGTGACTAGCGGATACAATGAGCAGTTCTTC
TRBV3-1/TRBV3-2	TRBJ2-5	-	TRBD2	CASSQDPLPRLAGGPETQYF	TGTGCCAGCAGCCAAGATCCCCTACCCCGACTAGCGGGGGGGCCGGAGACCCAGTACTTC
TRBV3-1/TRBV3-2	TRBJ2-3	-	TRBD2	CASSQVLTGGGTDTQYF	TGTGCCAGCAGCCAAGTCCTGACCGGGGGGGGCACAGATACGCAGTATTTT
TRBV19	TRBJ1-5	-	TRBD1	CASSPTGRNQPQHF	TGTGCCAGTAGCCCGACAGGGAGGAATCAGCCCCAGCATTTT
TRBV3-1/TRBV3-2	TRBJ2-7	few	-	CASSDGQPYEQYF	TGTGCCAGCAGCGACGGACAGCCCTACGAGCAGTACTTC
TRBV2	TRBJ1-2	few	TRBD1	CASSLQGGNYGYTF	TGTGCCAGCAGCTTACAGGGGGGAAACTATGGCTACACCTTC
TRBV19	TRBJ2-5	-	-	CASRRLGQLQETQYF	TGTGCCAGTAGAAGATTGGGCCAGCTTCAAGAGACCCAGTACTTC
TRBV6-1	TRBJ2-5	-	TRBD2	CASSEAPSASGGSRETQYF	TGTGCCAGCAGTGAAGCCCCATCCGCTAGCGGGGGCTCCAGAGAGACCCAGTACTTC
TRBV5-1	TRBJ1-2	few	TRBD1	CASSLGQGVTYGYTF	TGCGCCAGCAGCTTGGGACAGGGGGTCACCTATGGCTACACCTTC
TRBV5-1	TRBJ2-5	-	-	CASSRILRDSQETQYF	TGCGCCAGCAGCCGTATACTCCGGGACTCCCAAGAGACCCAGTACTTC
TRBV9	TRBJ1-2	-	TRBD1	CASSPGTAYGYTF	TGTGCCAGCAGCCCTGGGACAGCCTATGGCTACACCTTC
TRBV2	TRBJ2-3	-	-	CASSERTGVTDTQYF	TGTGCCAGCAGTGAAAGGACGGGGGTCACAGATACGCAGTATTTT
TRBV7-9	TRBJ2-3	-	TRBD2	CASSSLLGAGGTDTQYF	TGTGCCAGCAGCTCCCTTTTGGGAGCGGGGGGCACAGATACGCAGTATTTT
TRBV10-1	TRBJ2-2	-	-	CASKDTRSGELFF	TGCGCCAGCAAGGACACCCGGTCCGGGGAGCTGTTTTTT
TRBV7-6	TRBJ1-2	once	TRBD1	CASSLGQGNYGYTF	TGTGCCAGCAGCTTAGGACAGGGGAACTATGGCTACACCTTC
TRBV6-6	TRBJ1-1	-	-	CASSHEWGGGTEAFF	TGTGCCAGCAGCCATGAGTGGGGAGGTGGCACTGAAGCTTTCTTT
TRBV7-9	TRBJ2-5	-	TRBD1	CASSLRGTVQETQYF	TGTGCCAGCAGCTTAAGAGGGACAGTCCAAGAGACCCAGTACTTC
TRBV5-1	TRBJ1-1	-	-	CASSLVQGNTEAFF	TGCGCCAGCAGCTTGGTCCAGGGGAACACTGAAGCTTTCTTT
TRBV2	TRBJ2-1	-	-	CASSWGDRANNEQFF	TGTGCCAGCTCTTGGGGGGACAGAGCTAACAATGAGCAGTTCTTC
TRBV7-9	TRBJ2-5	-	TRBD1	CASSARTGDSQETQYF	TGTGCCAGCAGCGCCAGGACAGGAGATTCTCAAGAGACCCAGTACTTC
TRBV7-9	TRBJ2-2	once	TRBD2	CASSPSGGVDTGELFF	TGTGCCAGCAGCCCTAGCGGGGGGGTCGACACCGGGGAGCTGTTTTTT
TRBV5-5	TRBJ1-1	once	-	CASSFPGTLNTEAFF	TGTGCCAGCAGCTTTCCCGGGACATTGAACACTGAAGCTTTCTTT
TRBV6-5	TRBJ2-3	-	-	CASKSPGTDTQYF	TGTGCCAGCAAAAGTCCAGGAACAGATACGCAGTATTTT
TRBV19	TRBJ1-2	once	-	CASSTSLSRYGYTF	TGTGCCAGTAGTACGAGTTTAAGCCGCTATGGCTACACCTTC
TRBV5-1	TRBJ1-1	-	TRBD1	CASSVKGALAEAFF	TGCGCCAGCTCGGTTAAGGGGGCGCTCGCTGAAGCTTTCTTT
TRBV5-1	TRBJ2-2	-	-	CASRMTPTNTGELFF	TGCGCCAGCAGAATGACACCTACGAACACCGGGGAGCTGTTTTTT